This TCR beta chain was recovered during a study of PD-1 blockade in classical Hodgkin lymphoma (dated by TCRdb to the early 2020s). About the full investigation: Nivolumab dosing was 3 mg/kg intravenously every 2 weeks, continuing until either disease progression or unacceptable toxicity. The study used TCR beta sequencing and CyTOF to define a peripheral blood immune signature of response to PD-1 blockade in classical Hodgkin lymphoma. Here is what the overall study found, with its caveats: A significant rise by C4D1 was seen in CD4+ but not CD8+ TCR diversity (p=0.0027 vs p=0.16), with the rise being most apparent in complete responders (p=0.02). Newly diagnosed patients were reported to have lower baseline TCR diversity than healthy donors, and relapsed/refractory patients were reported to have lower baseline TCR diversity still. Lower diversity was observed in patients in whom nivolumab was started less than 1 year after ASCT, and these patients were excluded from later analyses so that confounding by immune reconstitution would be avoided. Among trial patients, those achieving complete response had baseline diversity similar to that of newly diagnosed patients, while diversity was significantly lower in partial responders and progressors. Only a single clinical trial cohort was studied, and what caused the repertoire differences, possibly disease activity or prior therapy, remained undefined.

Of note for this clone: It has no known antigen specificity. Within one base of it there is no much larger clone, and no base qualities were kept.

The time point label for this specimen denotes: cycle 1 day 1 (C1D1), immediately before nivolumab initiation. Every trial patient had relapsed following autologous stem cell transplantation, and prior brentuximab vedotin exposure was what differed among cohorts A, B and C. The trial cohort was composed of 55 to 65 patients with relapsed/refractory classical Hodgkin lymphoma, for whom complete response, partial response or progressive disease was recorded as best overall response. Trial patients were treated with single-agent nivolumab in the multi-cohort phase II CheckMate 205 trial. An independent review committee assessed best overall response by applying the 2007 International Working Group response criteria. Trial PBMCs were collected immediately before nivolumab initiation (C1D1) and during therapy at cycle 2 day 1 and cycle 4 day 1. Peripheral blood was collected in 8 mL Vacutainer Cell Preparation Tubes, from which PBMCs were isolated by centrifugation and then cryopreserved.

The Qiagen DNeasy kit was used to extract genomic DNA both from unsorted PBMCs and from the negatively selected CD4+ and CD8+ fractions. TCR beta CDR3 regions were subjected to amplification by immunoSEQ multiplex PCR with primers that anneal to V and J segments. Amplification bias was minimized using a synthetic immune receptor repertoire, and residual bias was removed computationally after sequencing. The published analysis was carried out like this. Repertoire diversity was quantified as the Shannon entropy index using custom Python scripts. The unsorted, CD4+ and CD8+ repertoires were each analyzed separately, with the exception of combined analyses, where CD4+ and CD8+ sequences were merged in silico. Clonal expansion was defined as a frequency increase of at least 2-fold after treatment compared with C1D1, and clones undetected at baseline were assigned a pseudocount of 0.5. Singleton clones were defined as clones with 0 or 1 copy at C1D1, and non-singleton clones were defined as clones with 2 or more copies. By matching protein sequences in sorted samples from the same patient, clones expanded in unsorted samples were annotated as CD4+, CD8+ or unknown. Wilcoxon tests were applied to paired samples to test diversity changes from C1D1 to C4D1. TCRdb obtained this table from immuneACCESS and retained in-frame rearrangements with V and J assigned. These tables miss some clones; where compared with another copy, unresolved V genes account for less than half of the shortfall, and the remainder is unexplained. V and J calls and clone size are as listed in that table; D and trimming were resolved from the DNA. The sample records some 60,000 clones, around 87% of which are singletons. The ten largest clones represent about 15% of the sample.

Trimming takes 3 bases from V and 4 bases from J, and the germline ends sit 21 bases apart. From a lookup of the germline V gene (reference sequence), CDR1 and CDR2 are GTSNPN and SVGIG. CDR3 length: 16 amino acids, cysteine to phenylalanine. The kept DNA is CDR3 alone, 48 bases in frame from the first base. This specimen consisted of peripheral blood mononuclear cells (PBMCs), obtained at baseline. This receptor was identified in a human donor with classical Hodgkin lymphoma. Recombination connected TRBV30 to TRBJ1-2; the D gene is unclear. The CDR3 corresponds to CAWSEGGLGYSYGYTF. The nucleotide sequence reads TGTGCCTGGAGCGAGGGCGGTCTGGGGTATAGCTATGGCTACACCTTC.